This T cell receptor (beta chain) was sequenced in a study of T cells after posttransplantation cyclophosphamide. Cyclophosphamide on days +3 and +4 followed busulfan-fludarabine conditioning and a marrow graft. The CDR3 is 13 amino acids. V lost 7 bases to trimming and J lost 3 bases; unmatched junction nucleotides: 4. TCRdb's copy holds only in-frame clones and misses some; the assay was immunoSEQ multiplex PCR. The sample shows some 45,000 clones, around 90% of them seen only once. The source material was PBMCs, sampled around 63 days after allogeneic stem cell transplant with posttransplant cyclophosphamide. The chain combines TRBV23-1 with TRBJ2-5; TRBD2 agrees at 8 bases. TRBV23-1 is assigned to the ORF class and has an uncertain function. This TCR came from a male patient aged 55 to 69 who received an allogeneic stem cell transplant from a related donor and was CMV-positive. Certain T cells may be donor cells from the graft. The CDR3 is CASTSGGEETQYF. The CDR3 nucleotides read TGCGCCAGCACCTCGGGGGGGGAAGAGACCCAGTACTTC.